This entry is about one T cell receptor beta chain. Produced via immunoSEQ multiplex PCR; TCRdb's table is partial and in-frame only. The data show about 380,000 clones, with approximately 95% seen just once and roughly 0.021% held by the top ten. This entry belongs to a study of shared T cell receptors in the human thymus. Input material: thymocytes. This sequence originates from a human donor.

The CDR3 is CASRDHRVYNEQFF. The CDR3 nucleotides are TGTGCCAGCAGGGACCACAGGGTCTACAATGAGCAGTTCTTC. This chain links TRBV27 with TRBJ2-1; D is possibly TRBD1 (6 bases). Germline assignment: CDR1 MNHEY and CDR2 SMNVEV (reference sequence). The V and J ends lost 6 bases and 3 bases respectively, with 12 bases between them. The length of the CDR3 is 14 residues.